Presented here are 28 T cell receptor beta chains from one specimen sequenced in a study of T cell responses to AZD1222 COVID-19 vaccine. Only in-frame clones appear in the TCRdb table, and some are missing; sequencing was by immunoSEQ multiplex PCR. The sample consists of 130,000 or so clones, roughly 93% of them appearing once. The specimen was peripheral blood, collected on day 0 of AZD1222 vaccination. These receptors originate from an adult in good health.

Note on this clone: The same CDR3 arises from other DNA sequences in this sample as well. The chain combines TRBV9 with TRBJ1-5, with a weak D call TRBD1 (6 bases). CDR1 and CDR2 from the germline V gene are SGDLS and YYNGEE. CDR3 length: 15 residues. V was shortened by 4 bases and J by 4 bases, with 15 bases between the two germline ends. This CDR3 reads CASSPGGGGNQPQHF. CDR3 nucleotides: TGTGCCAGCAGCCCTGGAGGGGGAGGGAATCAGCCCCAGCATTTT. The variable domain in full, with the rest retrieved from reference TRBV9 and TRBJ1-5, is DSGVTQTPKHLITATGQRVTLRCSPRSGDLSVYWYQQSLDQGLQFLIQYYNGEERAKGNILERFSAQQFPDLHSELNLSSLELGDSALYFCASSPGGGGNQPQHFGDGTRLSIL.

The chain is built from TRBV5-1 and TRBJ1-1; D remains unclear. The length of the CDR3 is 16 residues. V was cut by 0 bases and J by 2 bases, with 14 bases left in between. Germline V gene sequence: CDR1 SGHRS, CDR2 YFSETQ. The CDR3 DNA is TGCGCCAGCAGCTTGGTAGGCAGCGGGCCCAACACTGAAGCTTTCTTT. Amino acids: CASSLVGSGPNTEAFF.

The rearrangement links TRBV28 to TRBJ1-1; D gene uncertain. Deletions cut 7 bases from V and 1 base from J, with 19 bases between. This CDR3 has 16 amino acids. CDR1 MDHEN and CDR2 SYDVKM come from the germline V gene. The chain's CDR3 is CASTFRGPPRNTEAFF. The CDR3 DNA is TGTGCCAGCACTTTTAGAGGTCCCCCCAGGAACACTGAAGCTTTCTTT.

This clone was observed a single time. CDR3 sequence reads: CASSMIAGQVGNTIYF. CDR3 DNA sequence: TGTGCCAGTAGTATGATCGCAGGGCAGGTCGGTAACACCATATATTTT. J is TRBJ1-3 and V is TRBV19; D perhaps matches TRBD1 (5 bases). Looked up from germline, CDR1 is LNHDA and CDR2 is SQIVND (reference sequence). Trimming pared 3 bases from V and 7 bases from J, leaving 19 bases between. This CDR3 region has 16 residues. The full variable domain, rest sourced from reference TRBV19 and TRBJ1-3, is DGGITQSPKYLFRKEGQNVTLSCEQNLNHDAMYWYRQDPGQGLRLIYYSQIVNDFQKGDIAEGYSVSREKKESFPLTVTSAQKNPTAFYLCASSMIAGQVGNTIYFGEGSWLTVV.

The rearrangement links TRBV24-1 to TRBJ2-1; 11 positions match TRBD2. Trimming cost V 5 bases and J 3 bases; bases outside gene matches: 11. Germline CDR1 and CDR2: KGHDR and SFDVKD. The CDR3 totals 18 residues. The CDR3 loop is CATSGLLAGVPDYNEQFF. CDR3 DNA: TGTGCCACCAGTGGATTACTAGCGGGAGTACCCGACTACAATGAGCAGTTCTTC.

The chain joins TRBV27 to TRBJ2-2; 7 bases line up with TRBD2. The length of the CDR3 is 18 residues. Trimming removed 4 bases from V and 6 bases from J; junction bases left unmatched: 17. The germline V gene encodes CDR1 MNHEY and CDR2 SMNVEV (reference sequence). The CDR3 DNA reads TGTGCCAGCAGTTCACCGCTATCCGGACTAGACGGAGCCGGGGAGCTGTTTTTT. Translating it yields CASSSPLSGLDGAGELFF.

The rearrangement uses TRBV2 and TRBJ1-2; D might be TRBD1 (6 bases). V dropped 3 bases and J dropped 4 bases, with 12 bases sitting between them. CDR3 length: 14 amino acids. Germline CDR1 and CDR2: SNHLY and FYNNEI. CDR3 nucleotides: TGTGCCAGCAGTGAGACAGGAGGTGGCTATGGCTACACCTTC. Translating gives CASSETGGGYGYTF.

The chain has TRBV7-9 and TRBJ1-5; no firm D call. Germline V gene lookup returns CDR1 SEHNR and CDR2 FQNEAQ (reference sequence). This CDR3 region has 12 residues. Trimming took off 5 bases at V and 6 bases at J, with 8 bases between the two ends. The CDR3 protein is CASSTGSQPQHF. CDR3 sequence (DNA): TGTGCCAGCAGCACCGGCAGTCAGCCCCAGCATTTT.

This chain links TRBV5-1 with TRBJ2-7; TRBD1 matches at 12 bases. CDR3 length equals 15 residues. Germline values: CDR1 SGHRS, CDR2 YFSETQ. The V and J ends lost 5 bases and 5 bases, in that order; junction bases with no gene match: 8. The DNA of the CDR3 is TGCGCCAGCAGTTACCTGGGACAGGGGGCCCACGAGCAGTACTTC. This codes for CASSYLGQGAHEQYF.

The V gene is TRBV5-1, the J gene TRBJ2-5; D gene unclear. Between the trimmed V and J ends, which lost 5 bases and 4 bases, there was a span of 6 bases. CDR3 length equals 11 residues. Germline CDR1 and CDR2: SGHRS and YFSETQ. In nucleotides, the CDR3 is TGCGCCAGCAGGCTAGGAGAGACCCAGTACTTC. Translated: CASRLGETQYF.

The J gene is TRBJ2-1, the V gene TRBV5-6, with a possible D match to TRBD1 (11 bases). This CDR3 spans 17 amino acids. The V and J ends lost 7 bases and 4 bases respectively, with 24 bases between them. CDR1 and CDR2 from the germline V gene are SGHDT and YYEEEE. The CDR3 DNA is TGTGCCAGCTCCGGGACAGGGGGGACTAGCGTATACAATGAGCAGTTCTTC. Translating gives CASSGTGGTSVYNEQFF.

V and J are TRBV9 and TRBJ2-2; D gene unclear. The CDR3 is 14 residues long. Between the trimmed V and J ends, which lost 6 bases and 2 bases, there was a span of 11 bases. In germline, CDR1 is SGDLS, CDR2 YYNGEE. The CDR3 nucleotides read TGTGCCAGCACAGAAAACTTCAACACCGGGGAGCTGTTTTTT. Translation: CASTENFNTGELFF.

V usage is TRBV4-1 and J usage is TRBJ2-3; a weak D match, TRBD2 (6 bases). Germline CDR1 is MGHRA and CDR2 is YSYEKL. Between the trimmed V and J ends, which lost 1 base and 4 bases, there was a span of 18 bases. The CDR3 sequence is 17 residues long. In nucleotides, the CDR3 is TGCGCCAGCAGCCAAGGGGGAGGTGGGATCGGTTCAGATACGCAGTATTTT. Its translation is CASSQGGGGIGSDTQYF.

This clone was seen more than once but under ten times. V is TRBV28 and J is TRBJ1-2; perhaps TRBD1 as D (6 bases). V shed 2 bases and J shed 2 bases, with 18 bases lying between them. This CDR3 has 17 amino acids. The germline V gene encodes CDR1 MDHEN and CDR2 SYDVKM. CDR3 DNA sequence: TGTGCCAGCAGTTTACCGCACCTACGGGGGCGCAACTATGGCTACACCTTC. It codes for CASSLPHLRGRNYGYTF.

In its sample, this clone was seen a few times. The gene calls are TRBV6-5 and TRBJ2-7; either TRBD1 or TRBD2 may supply D (5 bases each). Germline V gene data show CDR1 as MNHEY and CDR2 as SVGAGI. Trimming cost V 7 bases and J 5 bases, with 18 bases left between them. This CDR3 region has 14 residues. The DNA for the CDR3 is TGTGCCAGCACCGGGGAGACAGATACCCACGAGCAGTACTTC. Encoded protein: CASTGETDTHEQYF.

V is TRBV11-2 and J is TRBJ2-7; 9 bases are shared with TRBD2. The V gene end was trimmed by 2 bases and the J gene end by 3 bases; junction bases not matched to a gene: 2. The CDR3 contains 14 residues. Germline CDR1 reads SGHAT; CDR2 reads FQNNGV. The DNA of the CDR3 is TGTGCCAGCAGCTTATTAGCGGGAGACTACGAGCAGTACTTC. Amino acid sequence: CASSLLAGDYEQYF.

The rearrangement uses TRBV27 and TRBJ1-5; D uncertain. Trimming left V 1 base short and J 7 bases short, with 11 bases between. The CDR3 consists of 14 residues. Looked up from germline, CDR1 is MNHEY and CDR2 is SMNVEV (reference sequence). CDR3 loop: CASSLYEGRQPQHF. In DNA form, the CDR3 reads TGTGCCAGCAGTTTATATGAGGGCCGGCAGCCCCAGCATTTT.

This clone was recorded once. V usage is TRBV5-6 and J usage is TRBJ1-1; weak D call: TRBD1 (6 bases). The CDR3 extends over 12 amino acids. Trimming left V 4 bases short and J 10 bases short, with 14 bases between. Germline CDR1 and CDR2: SGHDT and YYEEEE. The CDR3 DNA follows: TGTGCCAGCAGCAGCCCACAGGGTTTAGCTTTCTTT. Translating gives CASSSPQGLAFF.

The genes are TRBV6-5 and TRBJ2-7; TRBD2 agrees at 7 bases. This CDR3 has 15 amino acids. J gave up 2 bases and V 0 bases, and 4 bases lay outside the gene matches. Germline V gives CDR1 MNHEY, CDR2 SVGAGI. CDR3 in DNA: TGTGCCAGCAGTTACTCAGCGGGACTCACCTACGAGCAGTACTTC. Protein sequence: CASSYSAGLTYEQYF.

This clone came up once. V gene TRBV28 combines with J gene TRBJ2-1, with 7 bases identical to TRBD2. Germline values: CDR1 MDHEN, CDR2 SYDVKM. V gave up 3 bases and J gave up 4 bases; unmatched junction bases: 6. The CDR3 has 15 amino acids. The CDR3 is CASSFGGSRYNEQFF. CDR3 in DNA: TGTGCCAGCAGTTTTGGCGGGAGTAGGTACAATGAGCAGTTCTTC. The complete variable domain, with remaining parts taken from reference TRBV28 and TRBJ2-1, reads DVKVTQSSRYLVKRTGEKVFLECVQDMDHENMFWYRQDPGLGLRLIYFSYDVKMKEKGDIPEGYSVSREKKERFSLILESASTNQTSMYLCASSFGGSRYNEQFFGPGTRLTVL.

The V gene is TRBV7-9, the J gene TRBJ2-1; tentative D call: TRBD1 (6 bases). Germline V gene sequence: CDR1 SEHNR, CDR2 FQNEAQ (reference sequence). The CDR3 has 16 residues. V was clipped by 3 bases and J by 0 bases, with 12 bases between them. In DNA, the CDR3 is TGTGCCAGCAGCTTCCGGACAGCCAACTCCTACAATGAGCAGTTCTTC. Its protein product is CASSFRTANSYNEQFF.

V gene TRBV29-1 combines with J gene TRBJ2-3; 9 bases map to TRBD2. Germline lookup yields CDR1 SQVTM and CDR2 ANQGSEA. There are 17 residues in the CDR3. J gave up 4 bases and V 6 bases, and 17 bases lay outside the gene matches. The CDR3 DNA is TGCAGCGTCAAAACGCGATACAGCGGGAGGCAGTCAGATACGCAGTATTTT. Amino acid sequence: CSVKTRYSGRQSDTQYF.

The J gene is TRBJ2-1, the V gene TRBV5-1, with 11 bases fitting TRBD2. The germline CDR1 and CDR2 sequences are SGHRS and YFSETQ. V trimming: 8 bases; J trimming: 6 bases; junction bases outside the gene matches: 7. The CDR3 loop spans 14 amino acids. As DNA, the CDR3 is TGCGCCAGTTCACTAGCGGGAGTCCCCAATGAGCAGTTCTTC. Amino acid sequence: CASSLAGVPNEQFF.

V usage is TRBV30 and J usage is TRBJ2-7; no definite D call. V gave up 0 bases and J gave up 2 bases, with 8 bases separating them. The CDR3 extends over 13 amino acids. Germline V CDR1 and CDR2: GTSNPN, SVGIG (reference sequence). CDR3 loop: CAWSVGRTYEQYF. The CDR3 DNA is TGTGCCTGGAGTGTCGGACGGACCTACGAGCAGTACTTC. Full variable domain (rest looked up from reference TRBV30 and TRBJ2-7): SQTIHQWPATLVQPVGSPLSLECTVEGTSNPNLYWYRQAAGRGLQLLFYSVGIGQISSEVPQNLSASRPQDRQFILSSKKLLLSDSGFYLCAWSVGRTYEQYFGPGTRLTVT.

The chain has TRBV12-3 or TRBV12-4 and TRBJ1-1; D gene unclear. The CDR3 runs 13 residues. The V gene lost 1 base and the J gene lost 1 base, with 4 bases spanning the gap. As DNA, the CDR3 is TGTGCCAGCAGTTTAGACGAGAACACTGAAGCTTTCTTT. Translated: CASSLDENTEAFF.

The chain links TRBV9 to TRBJ2-1; 11 nucleotides match TRBD2. CDR1 SGDLS and CDR2 YYNGEE come from the germline V gene. The CDR3 sequence is 17 residues long. V lost 3 bases, J lost 8 bases, and 13 bases stayed unmatched. The CDR3 reads CASSGGPVAGGPYEQFF. The CDR3 DNA sequence: TGTGCCAGCAGCGGGGGCCCGGTAGCGGGAGGGCCCTATGAGCAGTTCTTC.

CDR3 protein: CATREGGGLAKNIQYF. In nucleotides, the CDR3 is TGTGCCACCAGGGAAGGAGGAGGGCTGGCCAAAAACATTCAGTACTTC. The chain recombines TRBV15 with TRBJ2-4; tentatively, D is TRBD2 (6 bases). The germline V and J ends were trimmed by 6 bases and 1 base, with 16 bases remaining between them. This CDR3 has 16 amino acids. Per germline, CDR1 LNHNV and CDR2 YYDKDF (reference sequence).

The CDR3 DNA follows: TGTGCCAGCAGTTTATATACCTCGAGCTCCTACAATGAGCAGTTCTTC. Translation gives CASSLYTSSSYNEQFF. This chain joins TRBV28 and TRBJ2-1; the D is unclear. The CDR3 extends over 16 amino acids. V shed 1 base and J shed 0 bases, with 10 bases lying between them. Germline V gives CDR1 MDHEN, CDR2 SYDVKM.